This record covers a single TCR beta chain. Its antigen remains undetermined. Base qualities were left out, and no much larger clone turns up one base away. Ten or so placentae with a pathological diagnosis of high-grade villitis of unknown etiology were selected using the Amsterdam Criteria. Compared with both the control and infectious villitis groups, mothers with villitis of unknown etiology had significantly higher gravidity and parity as well as more prior miscarriages. Placentae were collected after delivery and underwent gross and histological evaluation before archival tissue selection. Five 10-micron scrolls were cut from each FFPE block, and DNA was isolated using the AllPrep DNA/RNA FFPE Tissue kit. NanoDrop was used to check DNA concentration and purity, and a Bioanalyzer was used to assess RNA quality. Using the immunoSEQ v4 bias-controlled multiplex PCR assay, run blinded to group allocation, TCR-beta CDR3 regions were amplified from genomic DNA. To estimate the quantities of nucleated cells and T cells in each sample, reference gene primers were added alongside the TCR-beta primers. Sequencing of the libraries was performed on an Illumina MiSeq with a 100-cycle paired-end protocol. Per the original workflow: In the immunoSEQ Analyzer software, diversity and richness were calculated, with richness measured by iChao1 and clonality based on Pielou evenness and Shannon diversity on a 0-1 scale where a higher value means less diversity. CDR3 amino acid sequences together with their V/J genes were searched in VDJdb for CMV, EBV and influenza A specificities using confidence 3 and substitution 2. The Morisita-Horn index was used to assess TCR-beta amino acid clonotype overlap between villitis of unknown etiology, infectious villitis and control repertoires. Not all clones reach the TCRdb copy of this immuneACCESS table, which keeps in-frame sequences only. Checked studies attribute under half of the gap to unresolved V genes and leave the rest unexplained. That table furnishes V, J and clone size, whereas the DNA furnished D and trimming. The sample data list 750 to 900 clones, and 85% to 90% of these were observed just once. The ten largest clones add up to less than 8.5% of the sample.

This sample was taken from a study of T cells in placental villitis. At the level of the whole study: Placental TCR-beta repertoires were compared across villitis of unknown etiology, gestational-age-matched unaffected controls, and infectious villitis in order to test an allograft-versus-infection hypothesis.

The research as a whole found: In villitis of unknown etiology, the expanded clones were largely private to each individual placenta, suggesting that there was no single initiating antigen. Paraffin blocks contained small amounts of decidua, so some captured T cells, especially in controls, may have been decidual rather than villous infiltrates. CMV-specific clone frequencies were higher in infectious CMV cases than in villitis of unknown etiology (around 0.011 vs 0.00091), which did not differ from controls. Clonality was higher in villitis of unknown etiology placentae than in controls (median around 0.057 versus 0.006, p=0.0025), a result indicating clonal expansion. With bulk tissue sequencing, helper, regulatory or cytotoxic T cells could not be distinguished, nor could maternal versus fetal T cells, and gamma-delta receptors were excluded.

V is pruned by 1 base and J by 11 bases, leaving 3 bases of the junction without a gene match. Inclusive of the bounding cysteine and phenylalanine, the CDR3 is 14 residues long. CDR3 DNA is the only sequence kept; it has 42 bases, read in frame from the first base. The germline V gene yields MNHNS for CDR1 and SASEGT for CDR2. Sequenced input: placental tissue containing maternal and fetal cells. The chain was built from TRBV6-1 and TRBJ2-3; 13 bases in between match TRBD2. The TCR comes from a human patient with villitis of unknown etiology; the placental T cells may come from both mother and fetus. The CDR3 reads as follows: CASSEGTSGSGQYF. The base sequence is TGTGCCAGCAGTGAAGGGACTAGCGGGAGTGGGCAGTATTTT.